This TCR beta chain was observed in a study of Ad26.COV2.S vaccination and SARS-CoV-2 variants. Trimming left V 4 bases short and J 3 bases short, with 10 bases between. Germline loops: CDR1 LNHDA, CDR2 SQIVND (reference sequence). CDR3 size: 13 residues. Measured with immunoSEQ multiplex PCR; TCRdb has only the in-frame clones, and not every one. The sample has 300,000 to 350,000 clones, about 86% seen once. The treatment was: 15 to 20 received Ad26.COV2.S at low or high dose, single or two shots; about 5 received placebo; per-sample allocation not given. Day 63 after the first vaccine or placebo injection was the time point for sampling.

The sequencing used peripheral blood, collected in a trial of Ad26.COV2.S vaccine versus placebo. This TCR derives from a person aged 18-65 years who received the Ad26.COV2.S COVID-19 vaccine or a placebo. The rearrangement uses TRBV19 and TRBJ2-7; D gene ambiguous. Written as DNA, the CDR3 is TGTGCCAGTAGTACCACGATGGTCTACGAGCAGTACTTC. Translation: CASSTTMVYEQYF.